This T cell receptor (beta chain) was sequenced in a study of blood T cell repertoires in COVID-19. Participant age was about 18 to 89 years, and participants resided in 24 US areas. Trimming removed 0 bases from V and 5 bases from J, with 11 bases in between. CDR1 MNHEY and CDR2 SMNVEV come from the germline V gene (reference sequence). The CDR3 consists of 15 residues. Clones were sequenced by immunoSEQ multiplex PCR, and TCRdb holds only the in-frame ones, with some missing. The table has around 340,000 clones, about nine tenths seen once. This sequence joins TRBV27 and TRBJ1-5; D possibly corresponds to TRBD1 (5 bases). Sequencing was done on a sample of PBMCs or T cells enriched from blood (not recorded which). The clonotype comes from a young woman who had been exposed to COVID-19. The CDR3 nucleotides read TGTGCCAGCAGTTTATCGGCAGGGCCCCATCAGCCCCAGCATTTT. Protein sequence: CASSLSAGPHQPQHF.